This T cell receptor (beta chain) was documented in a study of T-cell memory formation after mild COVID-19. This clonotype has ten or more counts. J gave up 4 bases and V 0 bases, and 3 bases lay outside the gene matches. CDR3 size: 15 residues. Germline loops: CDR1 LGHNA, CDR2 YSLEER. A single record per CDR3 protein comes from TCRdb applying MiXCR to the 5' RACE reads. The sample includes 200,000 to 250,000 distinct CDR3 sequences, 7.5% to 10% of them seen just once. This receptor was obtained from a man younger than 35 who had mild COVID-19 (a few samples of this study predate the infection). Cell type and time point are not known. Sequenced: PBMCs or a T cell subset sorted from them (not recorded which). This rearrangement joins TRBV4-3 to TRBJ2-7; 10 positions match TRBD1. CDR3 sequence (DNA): TGCGCCAGCAGCCAAGAGGCGGACAGGGGGTACGAGCAGTACTTC. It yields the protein CASSQEADRGYEQYF.